The T cell receptor (beta chain) described here comes from a study of T cells in Graves' hyperthyroidism and ophthalmopathy. Trimming removed 6 bases from V and 0 bases from J; junction bases left unmatched: 7. This CDR3 has 17 residues. Germline-derived CDR1 and CDR2 are SGHAT and FQDESV (reference sequence). RNA transcripts gave rise to amplified TCR beta CDR3 regions. Initially, a first-round RT-PCR of the TCR CDR3 employed the HTBI primer set. Each CDR3 protein is one row after TCRdb ran MiXCR on the multiplex PCR reads. The top ten clones hold roughly 49% of a sample with over 400,000 distinct CDR3 sequences, approximately 23% of them seen once. This clonotype was picked up a small number of times.

The sequenced sample consisted of blood. The rearrangement links TRBV11-1 to TRBJ2-7; the match to TRBD2 covers 14 bases. The source of this sequence is a woman in her 70s with Graves' ophthalmopathy. In nucleotides, the CDR3 is TGTGCCAGCAGTTCTGGACTAGCGGGAGGATACTCCTACGAGCAGTACTTC. Amino acids: CASSSGLAGGYSYEQYF.